The subject of this entry is one T cell receptor (beta chain). Its antigen remains unidentified. The data were obtained in a study of OX40 agonist ivuxolimab in advanced cancers. Study information: Partial responses were recorded for three patients, including one with hepatocellular carcinoma and two with cutaneous melanoma.

The study, taken as a whole, reports: Relatively little clonal expansion, among the lowest observed, appeared in partial responders at 0.1-3.0 mg/kg. The authors also found low normalized T-cell clonal expansion in some nonresponders.

TCRdb's table, derived via immunoSEQ multiplex PCR, lists solely in-frame clones and lacks some. The sample lists approximately 69,000 clones, almost 85% occurring once. This CDR3 has 12 amino acids. Per germline, CDR1 MNHNY and CDR2 SVGAGI (reference sequence). With 5 bases removed from V and 7 bases from J, the gap between germline ends came to 11 bases. The sequence was collected from an adult with an advanced solid tumor such as melanoma, head and neck, liver or kidney cancer. Sequenced material: CD4+ or CD8+ T cells sorted from blood, taken in a trial of the OX40 agonist ivuxolimab. The rearrangement links TRBV6-6 to TRBJ1-1; no reliable D call. CDR3 sequence: CASSPPSGEAFF. DNA for the CDR3: TGTGCCAGCAGTCCCCCGTCCGGTGAAGCTTTCTTT.